What follows are 2 T cell receptor beta chains derived from one specimen sequenced in a study of T cells in Graves' hyperthyroidism and ophthalmopathy. The investigators amplified TCR beta CDR3 regions from RNA transcripts. Using the HTBI primer set, a first-round RT-PCR was run on the TCR CDR3. TCRdb reprocessed the multiplex PCR reads via MiXCR and lists one record per CDR3 protein. The data contain more than 450,000 distinct CDR3 sequences, approximately 20% of them singletons. What was sequenced was blood. The receptors here all came from a man aged 40-50 years with Graves' ophthalmopathy.

The genes are TRBV5-1 and TRBJ2-5, with 8 bases matching TRBD2. Germline assignment: CDR1 SGHRS and CDR2 YFSETQ. V dropped 4 bases and J dropped 1; count of bases not matched to a gene: 6. This CDR3 contains 15 residues. The CDR3 loop reads CASSVSGTFQETQYF. The DNA of the CDR3 is TGCGCCAGCAGCGTTAGCGGGACCTTCCAAGAGACCCAGTACTTC.

V and J are TRBV4-1 and TRBJ2-7, with 8 bases aligning to TRBD2. Germline values: CDR1 MGHRA, CDR2 YSYEKL. V lost 0 bases to trimming and J lost 6 bases; unmatched junction nucleotides: 7. The CDR3 extends over 15 amino acids. This CDR3 is CASSQEGAGAGEQYF. The CDR3 DNA sequence: TGCGCCAGCAGCCAAGAGGGAGCGGGAGCTGGCGAGCAGTACTTC.